This T cell receptor (beta chain) was identified during a study of T cell changes during pregnancy in multiple sclerosis. Germline CDR1 reads MDHEN; CDR2 reads SYDVKM. The V and J ends lost 1 base and 7 bases respectively, with 11 bases between them. The CDR3 consists of 14 residues. Assay used: immunoSEQ multiplex PCR; TCRdb lists only in-frame clones, some missing. The sample shows approximately 50,000 clones, 80% to 95% of them seen only once. This receptor was identified in a female donor with multiple sclerosis, enrolled in a pregnancy study. The genes are TRBV28 and TRBJ2-1; no reliable D call. The sequenced sample was CD4+ T cells from peripheral blood mononuclear cells, obtained in the third trimester of pregnancy. The CDR3 is CASSLSPPRNEQFF. The CDR3 DNA follows: TGTGCCAGCAGTTTATCCCCTCCGCGGAATGAGCAGTTCTTC.